The 21 T cell receptor beta chains listed next were all sequenced from one sample in a study of cytotoxic CD8 clonotypes in ibrutinib-treated CLL. Profiling relied on immunoSEQ multiplex PCR, and the TCRdb table lists in-frame clones only, not all of them. The profile shows roughly 110,000 clones, about 58% of them singletons. Sequences were derived from PBMCs, sampled after 24 months of ibrutinib treatment. The receptors here all came from a human donor with chronic lymphocytic leukemia.

This chain links TRBV4-2 with TRBJ1-5; D is unresolved. The ends were cut back, 1 base at V and 0 bases at J, with 10 bases in the middle. Germline-derived CDR1 and CDR2 are LGHNA and YNFKEQ. This CDR3 is built from 16 residues. The CDR3 spells CASSQGSGNSNQPQHF. CDR3 nucleotides: TGTGCCAGCAGCCAAGGTTCAGGAAATAGCAATCAGCCCCAGCATTTT.

This clone was counted between two and nine times. Other DNA sequences in this specimen translate into the identical CDR3. The chain links TRBV13 to TRBJ1-2; 8 nucleotides align to TRBD1. The J segment lost 2 bases and the V segment lost 6 bases, leaving 5 bases of the junction unmatched. The CDR3 is 14 amino acids. Germline-derived CDR1 and CDR2 are PRHDT and FYEKMQ (reference sequence). CDR3 loop: CASRPGQGNYGYTF. The CDR3 DNA follows: TGTGCCAGCAGGCCCGGACAGGGAAACTATGGCTACACCTTC.

This chain joins TRBV7-8 and TRBJ2-5, with 12 bases aligning to TRBD1. Trimming removed 5 bases from V and 4 bases from J; junction bases left unmatched: 5. Germline assignment: CDR1 SGHVS and CDR2 FQNEAQ. This CDR3 is built from 15 residues. CDR3 sequence: CASSPGQGALETQYF. The CDR3 nucleotides read TGTGCCAGCAGCCCGGGACAGGGGGCACTAGAGACCCAGTACTTC.

The chain has TRBV13 and TRBJ1-2; the D gene is possibly TRBD1 (6 bases). The CDR3 is made up of 14 amino acids. The germline V and J ends were trimmed by 5 bases and 1 base, with 11 bases remaining between them. The germline gives CDR1 PRHDT, CDR2 FYEKMQ (reference sequence). In nucleotides, the CDR3 is TGTGCCAGCAGCCAAAAACAGGGTAACTATGGCTACACCTTC. Amino acid sequence: CASSQKQGNYGYTF. Using reference TRBV13 and TRBJ1-2 for the parts outside the CDR3, the full variable domain is AAGVIQSPRHLIKEKRETATLKCYPIPRHDTVYWYQQGPGQDPQFLISFYEKMQSDKGSIPDRFSAQQFSDYHSELNMSSLELGDSALYFCASSQKQGNYGYTFGSGTRLTVV.

This chain joins TRBV9 and TRBJ2-3, with 9 positions matching TRBD1. With 4 bases clipped from V and 6 bases from J, the junction kept 9 bases outside the gene matches. Germline V gene data show CDR1 as SGDLS and CDR2 as YYNGEE. The CDR3 length is 15 residues. CDR3 region: CASSYRDREGDTQYF. CDR3 sequence (DNA): TGTGCCAGCAGCTACCGGGACAGGGAAGGGGATACGCAGTATTTT.

The chain has TRBV29-1 and TRBJ1-4, with D possibly matching TRBD1 (6 bases). Trimming removed 7 bases from V and 8 bases from J, with 14 bases in between. This CDR3 contains 12 residues. Per germline, CDR1 SQVTM and CDR2 ANQGSEA. CDR3 nucleotides: TGCAGCGCCGGGGCAGGGGACGAAAAACTGTTTTTT. Amino acids: CSAGAGDEKLFF.

A few counts support this clone. The V and J genes are TRBV6-5 and TRBJ2-7, with D uncertain. V lost 5 bases and J 0 bases, leaving 11 bases between the germline ends. Germline CDR1 is MNHEY and CDR2 is SVGAGI. The CDR3 spans 14 residues. CDR3 loop: CASSARTGSYEQYF. CDR3 in DNA: TGTGCCAGCAGTGCCCGTACGGGCTCCTACGAGCAGTACTTC.

V gene TRBV28 combines with J gene TRBJ2-2; TRBD1 aligns across 12 bases. The V segment lost 8 bases and the J segment 4 bases; nucleotides outside the gene matches: 11. CDR1 is MDHEN, CDR2 SYDVKM, per germline. This CDR3 is built from 17 residues. Here the CDR3 DNA reads TGTGCCAGCGGGGGACAGGGGGCCCAATCGGTCACCGGGGAGCTGTTTTTT. Residues: CASGGQGAQSVTGELFF.

The J gene is TRBJ2-3, the V gene TRBV7-3; the match to TRBD2 covers 7 bases. Trimming cost V 2 bases and J 2 bases; bases outside gene matches: 4. Germline V gives CDR1 SGHTA, CDR2 FQGTGA. The length of the CDR3 is 15 residues. The CDR3 protein is CASSLAGENTDTQYF. CDR3 sequence (DNA): TGTGCCAGCAGCTTAGCGGGAGAGAACACAGATACGCAGTATTTT.

This CDR3 is CASSRGQGREQYF. Written as DNA, the CDR3 is TGTGCCAGCAGCCGCGGACAGGGACGCGAGCAGTACTTC. V and J are TRBV5-6 and TRBJ2-7; 8 bases are a match to TRBD1. Germline CDR1 SGHDT, CDR2 YYEEEE. V shed 4 bases and J 6 bases; nucleotides not matched to a gene: 6. The CDR3 totals 13 residues.

This clone was detected only once. V gene TRBV6-5 combines with J gene TRBJ2-1; 9 positions agree with TRBD1. Germline values: CDR1 MNHEY, CDR2 SVGAGI. After removal of 4 bases from V and 5 bases from J, the junction contained 6 bases not matched to a gene. There are 15 residues in the CDR3. The CDR3 DNA is TGTGCCAGCAGTTTCGGGACAGGGATAAACAATGAGCAGTTCTTC. Translation gives CASSFGTGINNEQFF.

This rearrangement joins TRBV30 to TRBJ1-5; 9 nucleotides align to TRBD1. This CDR3 is 17 amino acids long. Germline V lookup: CDR1 GTSNPN, CDR2 SVGIG (reference sequence). V lost 7 bases to trimming and J lost 1 base; unmatched junction nucleotides: 14. CDR3 amino acids: CAFPGQGCSRSNQPQHF. CDR3 DNA: TGTGCCTTTCCGGGACAGGGATGTAGTAGGAGCAATCAGCCCCAGCATTTT. Looking up the rest from reference TRBV30 and TRBJ1-5 gives the full variable domain: SQTIHQWPATLVQPVGSPLSLECTVEGTSNPNLYWYRQAAGRGLQLLFYSVGIGQISSEVPQNLSASRPQDRQFILSSKKLLLSDSGFYLCAFPGQGCSRSNQPQHFGDGTRLSIL.

This rearrangement joins TRBV30 to TRBJ2-3; 8 nucleotides match TRBD1. CDR1 is GTSNPN and CDR2 is SVGIG in the germline V gene (reference sequence). The CDR3 has 15 residues. J lost 3 bases, V lost 2 bases, and 7 bases had no gene match. CDR3 nucleotide sequence: TGTGCCTGGAGTTCGCGGACAGGGAAAACAGATACGCAGTATTTT. Translation: CAWSSRTGKTDTQYF. Full variable domain (outside the CDR3, taken from reference TRBV30 and TRBJ2-3): SQTIHQWPATLVQPVGSPLSLECTVEGTSNPNLYWYRQAAGRGLQLLFYSVGIGQISSEVPQNLSASRPQDRQFILSSKKLLLSDSGFYLCAWSSRTGKTDTQYFGPGTRLTVL.

CDR3 coding DNA: TGTGCCTGGAGTGTTCCCGACAGGAACACTGAAGCTTTCTTT. Its translation: CAWSVPDRNTEAFF. The chain combines TRBV30 with TRBJ1-1; the D gene is possibly TRBD1 (5 bases). From germline, CDR1 is GTSNPN and CDR2 SVGIG (reference sequence). This CDR3 region has 14 residues. Trimming stripped 0 bases from V and 1 base from J, with 9 bases between.

The V gene is TRBV15, the J gene TRBJ1-2; tentatively, D is TRBD1 (5 bases). Trimming pared 0 bases from V and 4 bases from J, leaving 12 bases between. CDR1 and CDR2 from the germline V gene are LNHNV and YYDKDF (reference sequence). The CDR3 covers 15 residues. CDR3 DNA sequence: TGTGCCACCAGCAGAGAAGGGGCGCGAAGCTATGGCTACACCTTC. Protein: CATSREGARSYGYTF. Filled out from reference TRBV15 and TRBJ1-2, the complete variable domain reads DAMVIQNPRYQVTQFGKPVTLSCSQTLNHNVMYWYQQKSSQAPKLLFHYYDKDFNNEADTPDNFQSRRPNTSFCFLDIRSPGLGDTAMYLCATSREGARSYGYTFGSGTRLTVV.

The chain joins TRBV29-1 to TRBJ2-5, with D perhaps assigned TRBD1 or TRBD2 (5 bases each). CDR1 is SQVTM and CDR2 is ANQGSEA in the germline V gene. The CDR3 runs to 14 residues. Trimming cost V 4 bases and J 4 bases, with 16 bases left between them. CDR3 coding DNA: TGCAGCGTTGGGCGACTGAGGGGCGGAGAGACCCAGTACTTC. This translates into CSVGRLRGGETQYF.

This chain uses TRBV28 with TRBJ2-7, with D tentatively TRBD1 or TRBD2 (7 bases each). V was shortened by 4 bases and J by 7 bases, with 17 bases between the two germline ends. The CDR3 covers 14 residues. CDR1 and CDR2 (germline): MDHEN, SYDVKM. The CDR3 DNA follows: TGTGCCAGCAGTTATGACAGGGAGGGAGGTGAGCAGTACTTC. Protein sequence: CASSYDREGGEQYF.

This chain uses TRBV28 with TRBJ1-4; weak D call: TRBD1 (6 bases). Between the trimmed V and J ends, which lost 6 bases and 13 bases, there was a span of 24 bases. There are 15 residues in the CDR3. The germline CDR1 and CDR2 sequences are MDHEN and SYDVKM. The CDR3 sequence is CASRSTGLSPDGLFF. CDR3 DNA: TGTGCCAGCAGGTCTACAGGGTTGTCCCCCGACGGACTGTTTTTT. Supplemented by reference TRBV28 and TRBJ1-4, the full variable domain reads DVKVTQSSRYLVKRTGEKVFLECVQDMDHENMFWYRQDPGLGLRLIYFSYDVKMKEKGDIPEGYSVSREKKERFSLILESASTNQTSMYLCASRSTGLSPDGLFFGSGTQLSVL.

The rearrangement uses TRBV9 and TRBJ2-7; TRBD1 matches 9 bases. Germline V lookup: CDR1 SGDLS, CDR2 YYNGEE. The CDR3 runs to 15 residues. V dropped 0 bases and J dropped 5; count of bases not matched to a gene: 6. CDR3 DNA: TGTGCCAGCAGCGTAGAGGGGACAGGGTACCACGAGCAGTACTTC. Protein: CASSVEGTGYHEQYF.

This clone was observed a single time. The V call is TRBV25-1, the J call TRBJ1-4; D possibly corresponds to TRBD1 (5 bases). The CDR3 is 13 amino acids. Trimming removed 8 bases from V and 3 bases from J, with 10 bases in between. CDR1 MGHDK and CDR2 SYGVNS come from the germline V gene. CDR3 residues: CASRGEANEKLFF. The CDR3, as DNA: TGTGCCAGCCGGGGGGAGGCTAATGAAAAACTGTTTTTT.

There are a few counts of this clone. The chain has TRBV4-3 and TRBJ2-3; tentative D call: TRBD1 (6 bases). From germline, CDR1 is LGHNA and CDR2 YSLEER. The CDR3 runs to 17 residues. With 3 bases removed from V and 0 bases from J, the gap between germline ends came to 16 bases. The CDR3 spells CASSHRTEATSTDTQYF. The CDR3 region has the DNA TGCGCCAGCAGCCACCGGACAGAGGCCACTAGCACAGATACGCAGTATTTT.